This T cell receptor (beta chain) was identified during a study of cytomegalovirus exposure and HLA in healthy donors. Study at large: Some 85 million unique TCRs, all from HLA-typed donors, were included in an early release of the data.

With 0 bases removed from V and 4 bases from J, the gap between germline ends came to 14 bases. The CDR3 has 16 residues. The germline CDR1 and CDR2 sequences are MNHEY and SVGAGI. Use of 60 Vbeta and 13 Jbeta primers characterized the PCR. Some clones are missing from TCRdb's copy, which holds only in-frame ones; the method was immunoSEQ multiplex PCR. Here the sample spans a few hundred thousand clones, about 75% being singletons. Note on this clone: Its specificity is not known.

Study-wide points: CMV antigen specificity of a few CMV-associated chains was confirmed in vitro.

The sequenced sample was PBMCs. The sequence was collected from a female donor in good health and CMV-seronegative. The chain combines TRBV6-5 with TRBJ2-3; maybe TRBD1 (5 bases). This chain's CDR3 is CASSYSRTMTPDTQYF. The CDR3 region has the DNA TGTGCCAGCAGTTACTCCAGGACAATGACCCCAGATACGCAGTATTTT.